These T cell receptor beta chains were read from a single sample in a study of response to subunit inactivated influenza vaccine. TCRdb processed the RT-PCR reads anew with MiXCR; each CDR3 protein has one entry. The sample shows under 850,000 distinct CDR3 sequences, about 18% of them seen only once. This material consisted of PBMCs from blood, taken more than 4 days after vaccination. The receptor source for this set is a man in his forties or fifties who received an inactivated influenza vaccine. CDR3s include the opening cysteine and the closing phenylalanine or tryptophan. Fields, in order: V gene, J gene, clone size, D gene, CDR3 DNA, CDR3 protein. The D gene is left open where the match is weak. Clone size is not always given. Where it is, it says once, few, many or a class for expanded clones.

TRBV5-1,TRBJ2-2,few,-,TGCGCCAGCAGCTTGGCCTCGACTACCGGGGAGCTGTTTTTT,CASSLASTTGELFF
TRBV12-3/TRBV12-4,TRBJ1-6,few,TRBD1,TGTGCCAGCAGGGGACAGTATAATTCACCCCTCCACTTT,CASRGQYNSPLHF
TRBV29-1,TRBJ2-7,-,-,TGCAGCGTTGCCGGGACCGCCCAGGCCGGAAGGGTCGGCGAGCAGTACTTC,CSVAGTAQAGRVGEQYF
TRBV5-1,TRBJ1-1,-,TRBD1,TGCGCCAGCAGCTTGGGACAGACAGGGGGTCGGACTGAAGCTTTCTTT,CASSLGQTGGRTEAFF
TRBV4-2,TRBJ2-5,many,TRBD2,TGTGCCAGCAGCCCTTACCATGCAGCGGGAGGGCAAGAGACCCAGTACTTC,CASSPYHAAGGQETQYF
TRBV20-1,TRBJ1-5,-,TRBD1,TGCAGTGCTAGAGAACGACAGGGGTACCAGCCCCAGCATTTT,CSARERQGYQPQHF
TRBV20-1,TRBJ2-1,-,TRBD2,TGCAGTGCTAAACGACCGGGACTAGCCTTCAATGAGCAGTTCTTC,CSAKRPGLAFNEQFF
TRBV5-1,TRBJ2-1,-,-,TGCGCCAGCAGCTTGGGGTCCACCCCCCGTGAGCAGTTCTTC,CASSLGSTPREQFF
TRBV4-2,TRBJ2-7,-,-,TGTGCCAGCAGCCAAGAACAGGGTTTTAGGTCCTACGAGCAGTACTTC,CASSQEQGFRSYEQYF
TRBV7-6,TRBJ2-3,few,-,TGTGCCAGCAGCTCCGACTTGGGGGCACGCACAGATACGCAGTATTTT,CASSSDLGARTDTQYF
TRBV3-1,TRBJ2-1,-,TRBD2,TGTGCCAGCAGCCCTATCAGGACTAGCGGGAGCTCCTACAATGAGCAGTTCTTC,CASSPIRTSGSSYNEQFF
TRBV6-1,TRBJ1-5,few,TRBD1,TGTGCCAGCAGTCTCCAGGGACAGATTAGCAATCAGCCCCAGCATTTT,CASSLQGQISNQPQHF
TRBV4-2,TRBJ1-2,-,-,TGTGCCAGCAGCCAAGATGGGCATACCACTAACTATGGCTACACCTTC,CASSQDGHTTNYGYTF
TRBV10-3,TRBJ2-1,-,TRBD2,TGTGCCATCAGTGAGTCGGCTAGCGGGAGGGACAATGAGCAGTTCTTC,CAISESASGRDNEQFF
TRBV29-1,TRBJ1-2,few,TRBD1,TGCAGCGTTGCAGGGGGCGTAGGAAACTATGGCTACACCTTC,CSVAGGVGNYGYTF
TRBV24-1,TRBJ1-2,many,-,TGTGCCACCAGTGATTTGAATGGCTACACCTTC,CATSDLNGYTF
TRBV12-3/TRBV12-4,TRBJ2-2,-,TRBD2,TGTGCCAGCAGTTCCTACCCAGGGCTAGCGGATGACACCGGGGAGCTGTTTTTT,CASSSYPGLADDTGELFF
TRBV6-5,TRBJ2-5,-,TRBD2,TGTGCCAGCAGTTGGGCGGGAGGCCCCAGAGAGACCCAGTACTTC,CASSWAGGPRETQYF
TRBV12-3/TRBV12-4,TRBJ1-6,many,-,TGTGCCAGCAGTACCCACAGGGATTCACCCCTCCACTTT,CASSTHRDSPLHF
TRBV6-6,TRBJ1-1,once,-,TGTGCCAGCAGCCCTCGGAGGAACACTCAAGCTTTCTTT,CASSPRRNTQAFF
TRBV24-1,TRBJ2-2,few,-,TGTGCCACCAGTGATCGTGGGGCCACCGGGGAGCTGTTTTTT,CATSDRGATGELFF
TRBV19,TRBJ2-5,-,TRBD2,TGTGCCAGTAGTACAGGACTAGGCCTCGTATACCAAGAGACCCAGTACTTC,CASSTGLGLVYQETQYF
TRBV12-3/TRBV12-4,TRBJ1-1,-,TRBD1,TGTGCCAGCAGTTTACCCAGGGACAGGGGGCAGGGCACTGAAGCTTTCTTT,CASSLPRDRGQGTEAFF
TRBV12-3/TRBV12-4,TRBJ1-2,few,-,TGTGCCAGCAGGGCGACCGGGACCCGCCTTGGCTACACCTTC,CASRATGTRLGYTF
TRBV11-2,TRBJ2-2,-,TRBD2,TGTGCCAGCAAGGGGAGGAGCAGTAGCGGGAATATCGCCGGGGAGCTGTTTTTT,CASKGRSSSGNIAGELFF
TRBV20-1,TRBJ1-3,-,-,TGCAGTGCTAGGACGGGGAGCGGAAACACCATATATTTT,CSARTGSGNTIYF
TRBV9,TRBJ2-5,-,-,TGTGCCAGCAGCGTAGGTGGGAAAGAGACCCAGTACTTC,CASSVGGKETQYF
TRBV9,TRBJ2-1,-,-,TGTGCCAGCAGCGTAGGTGGGCTGATCAATGAGCAGTTCTTC,CASSVGGLINEQFF
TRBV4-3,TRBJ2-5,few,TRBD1,TGCGCCAGCAGCCAAGTTTATCTGGGGGTGGGGACAGGGAAACAAGAGACCCAGTACTTC,CASSQVYLGVGTGKQETQYF
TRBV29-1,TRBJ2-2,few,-,TGCAGCGTTGCTACAGGGCGGATCGGGGAGCTGTTTTTT,CSVATGRIGELFF
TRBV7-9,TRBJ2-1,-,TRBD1,TGTGCCAGCAGCTGGAAGACAGGGGGCGCCAACAATGAGCAGTTCTTC,CASSWKTGGANNEQFF
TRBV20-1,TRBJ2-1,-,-,TGCAGTGCTAGAGATATGGCGAACAATGAGCAGTTCTTC,CSARDMANNEQFF
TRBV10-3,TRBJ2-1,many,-,TGTGCCCACGGTGGTGTCCTTTACAATGAGCAGTTCTTC,CAHGGVLYNEQFF
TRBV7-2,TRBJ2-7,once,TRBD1,TGTGACAGCAGCCTAGTCCCGGGGACAGGCAACGAGCAGTACTTC,CDSSLVPGTGNEQYF
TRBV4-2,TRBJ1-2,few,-,TGTGCCAGCAGACACGAACAGGGTGCAAATGGCTACACCTTC,CASRHEQGANGYTF
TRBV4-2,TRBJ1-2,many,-,TGTGCCAGCAGCCAAGATACAGGACCCTATGGCTACACCTTC,CASSQDTGPYGYTF
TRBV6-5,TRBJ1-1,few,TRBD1,TGTGCCAGCAGTTACTCCCTAGACAGGGCGAATGAAGCTTTCTTT,CASSYSLDRANEAFF
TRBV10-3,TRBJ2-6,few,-,TGTGCCATCAGCTCTGGGGCCAACGTCCTGACTTTC,CAISSGANVLTF
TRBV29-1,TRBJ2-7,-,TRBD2,TGCAGCGTTGCCCCTAGCGGGCCCTCCTACGAGCAGTACTTC,CSVAPSGPSYEQYF
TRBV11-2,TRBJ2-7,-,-,TGTGCCAGCAGCTTAAACCCTGACAGCCTCCAGTACTTC,CASSLNPDSLQYF
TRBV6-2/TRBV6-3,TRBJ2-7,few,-,TGTGCCAGCAAGGCTTCCCAAGTCGGCGGCCACTACGAGCAGTACTTC,CASKASQVGGHYEQYF
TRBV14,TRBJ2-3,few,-,TGTGCCAGCAGCCCCGGCCCTGGGGCTGCTAGCACAGATACGCAGTATTTT,CASSPGPGAASTDTQYF
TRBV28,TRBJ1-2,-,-,TGTGCCAGCGCGGGCGGCTATGGCTACACCTTC,CASAGGYGYTF
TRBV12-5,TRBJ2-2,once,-,TGTGCTAGTGGTTTGGCAGGGTCCGGGGAGCTGTTTTTT,CASGLAGSGELFF
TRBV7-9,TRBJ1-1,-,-,TGTGCCAGCAGCTTAGGAGAAACTGAAGCTTTCTTT,CASSLGETEAFF
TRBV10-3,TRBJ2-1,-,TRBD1,TGTGCCATCAGCGGGACAGGGTCCTACAATGAGCAGTTCTTC,CAISGTGSYNEQFF
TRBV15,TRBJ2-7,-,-,TGTGCCACCAGCAGAGGCACTCCAATGGAGGGATCCTACGAGCAGTACTTC,CATSRGTPMEGSYEQYF
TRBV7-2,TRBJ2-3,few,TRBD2,TGTGCCAGCAGCTTAGGAGGCGGGGGGGCCGCAGATACGCAGTATTTT,CASSLGGGGAADTQYF
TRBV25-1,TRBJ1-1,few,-,TGTGCCAGCAGTGAACCGGGACTCAAGGAAGCTTTCTTT,CASSEPGLKEAFF
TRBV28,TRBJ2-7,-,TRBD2,TGTGCCAGCAGTTTACCTACTAGCGGGGGGGCCTCGTCCCTTTACGAGCAGTACTTC,CASSLPTSGGASSLYEQYF
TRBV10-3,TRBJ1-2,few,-,TGTGCCATCAGTGACGGCCGCTATGGCTACACCTTC,CAISDGRYGYTF
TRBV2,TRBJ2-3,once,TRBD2,TGTGCCAGCAGTCTAACTCAGCGGGGGGGCCGGCCAGATACGCAGTATTTT,CASSLTQRGGRPDTQYF
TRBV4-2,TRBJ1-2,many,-,TGTGCCAGCAGCCTACTTACAGGGCTTGGGGACTATGGCTACACCTTC,CASSLLTGLGDYGYTF
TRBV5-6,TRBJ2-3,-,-,TGTGCCAGCAGCCGCCTCCAGGGAGCTCGCACAGATACGCAGTATTTT,CASSRLQGARTDTQYF
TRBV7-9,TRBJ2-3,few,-,TGTGCCAGCGCGGGGACTACAGATACGCAGTATTTT,CASAGTTDTQYF
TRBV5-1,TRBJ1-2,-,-,TGCGCCAGCAGCTTGGAGAGAGCCTATGGCTACACCTTC,CASSLERAYGYTF
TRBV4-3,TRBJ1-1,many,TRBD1,TGCGCCAGCAGCCAGGGACAGGGTTTGAACACTGAAGCTTTCTTT,CASSQGQGLNTEAFF
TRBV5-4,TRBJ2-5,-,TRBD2,TGTGCCAGCAGCTTACTAGCGGGGGACCCAGCTGGCCGACTGGAGACCCAGTACTTC,CASSLLAGDPAGRLETQYF
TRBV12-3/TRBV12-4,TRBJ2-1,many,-,TGTGCCAGCAGTTTACTGGACGGGAATGAGCAGTTCTTC,CASSLLDGNEQFF
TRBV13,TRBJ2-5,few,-,TGTGCCAGCAGCTCAGGCCAAGAGGCCCAGTACTTC,CASSSGQEAQYF